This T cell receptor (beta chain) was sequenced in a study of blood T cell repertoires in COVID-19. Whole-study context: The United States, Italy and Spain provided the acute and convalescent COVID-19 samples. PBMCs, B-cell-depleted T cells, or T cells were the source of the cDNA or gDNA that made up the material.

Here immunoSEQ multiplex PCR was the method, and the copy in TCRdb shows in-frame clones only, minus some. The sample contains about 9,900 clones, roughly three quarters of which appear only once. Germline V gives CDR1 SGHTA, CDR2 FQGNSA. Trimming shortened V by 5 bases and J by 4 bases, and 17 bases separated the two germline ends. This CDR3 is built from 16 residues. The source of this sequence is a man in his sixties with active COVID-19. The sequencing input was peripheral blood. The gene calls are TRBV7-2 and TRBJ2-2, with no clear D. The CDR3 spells CASSAGSGTLTGELFF. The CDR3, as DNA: TGTGCCAGCAGCGCCGGGTCCGGCACTCTCACCGGGGAGCTGTTTTTT.